This TCR beta chain is drawn from a study of shared clonotypes between healthy human individuals. Assay: immunoSEQ multiplex PCR; the TCRdb copy retains only in-frame clones and omits some. The sample yields a few million clones, around nine tenths seen once. Findings of the study overall: Naive subsets generally exceeded memory subsets in estimated richness. Clonotypes shared by all four sorted-subset donors had higher generation probabilities than non-shared clonotypes. Few donors limited the genetic and exposure-history diversity represented.

This clone was detected once. The antigen is unknown. This CDR3 has 15 residues. The ends were cut back, 3 bases at V and 5 bases at J, with 16 bases in the middle. Germline-derived CDR1 and CDR2 are SGHRS and YFSETQ. J is TRBJ2-3 and V is TRBV5-1, with D uncertain. Sequencing was carried out using naive CD4+ T cells sorted from blood. Subset given: CD45RA+ positively selected. This sequence originates from a man between 18 and 29 years old in good health. The CDR3 protein is CASSYPSGAGDTQYF. In DNA, the CDR3 is TGCGCCAGCAGCTACCCCTCAGGTGCCGGAGATACGCAGTATTTT.